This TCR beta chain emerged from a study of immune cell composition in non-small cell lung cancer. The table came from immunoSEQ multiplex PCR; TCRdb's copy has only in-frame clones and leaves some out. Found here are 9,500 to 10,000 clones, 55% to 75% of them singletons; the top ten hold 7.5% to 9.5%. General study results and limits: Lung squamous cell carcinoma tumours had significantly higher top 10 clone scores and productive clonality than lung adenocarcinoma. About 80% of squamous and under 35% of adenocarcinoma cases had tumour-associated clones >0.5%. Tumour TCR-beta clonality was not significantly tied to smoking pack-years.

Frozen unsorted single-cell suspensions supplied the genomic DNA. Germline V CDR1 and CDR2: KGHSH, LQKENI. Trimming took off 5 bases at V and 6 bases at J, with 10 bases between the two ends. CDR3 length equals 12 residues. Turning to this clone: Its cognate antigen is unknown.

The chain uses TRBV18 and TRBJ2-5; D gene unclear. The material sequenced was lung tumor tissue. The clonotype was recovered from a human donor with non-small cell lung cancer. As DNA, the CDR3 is TGTGCCAGCTCAGGGGTGATGAAGACCCAGTACTTC. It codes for CASSGVMKTQYF.